The TCR beta chain under discussion was sequenced for a study of OX40 agonist ivuxolimab in advanced cancers. Study information: Three patients, one with hepatocellular carcinoma and two with cutaneous melanoma, achieved partial responses. Study-wide results and caveats: Compared with CD4+, CD8+ T cells on average had more expanded clones.

As regards this clone: As yet, its antigen is unknown.

The repertoire was sequenced with immunoSEQ multiplex PCR; TCRdb's copy has only in-frame clones and lacks some. The sample includes around 56,000 clones, approximately 82% seen only once; the top ten take more than 3.5%. Per the germline V gene, CDR1 is LGHNT and CDR2 is FRNRAP. The CDR3 totals 16 residues. The ends lost 5 bases at V and 2 bases at J; junction bases unmatched: 8. This sequence originates from an adult with an advanced solid tumor such as melanoma, head and neck, liver or kidney cancer. The chain couples TRBV12-5 to TRBJ2-1, with 8 bases aligning to TRBD2. The sequencing used CD4+ or CD8+ T cells sorted from blood, collected in a trial of the OX40 agonist ivuxolimab. The CDR3 loop is CASGPRGGLTYNEQFF. The CDR3 DNA reads TGTGCTAGTGGTCCCCGGGGGGGCCTGACCTACAATGAGCAGTTCTTC.